This TCR beta chain was retrieved from a study of shared clonotypes between healthy human individuals. From CD4+ cells came CD45RA+ naive and CD45RA-negative memory subsets. After removal of 6 bases from V and 2 bases from J, the junction contained 5 bases not matched to a gene. The germline gives CDR1 MDHEN, CDR2 SYDVKM. This CDR3 region has 14 residues. As for this clone: The identical CDR3 is also encoded by other nucleotide sequences in the sample.

DNA at about 210 ng, tens of thousands of T cell genomes, went into sorted-subset replicate PCRs. Assay: immunoSEQ multiplex PCR; the TCRdb copy retains only in-frame clones and omits some. In the table there are roughly 2.2 million clones, just under 95% of which are singletons. The rearrangement links TRBV28 to TRBJ2-7, with 9 bases aligning to TRBD1. The sequence derives from a man between 18 and 29 years old in good health. Some clones in this sample may be carry-over from other donors' samples. Specimen: naive CD4+ T cells from PBMCs. This sample's subset: CD45RA+ positively selected. In DNA form, the CDR3 reads TGTGCCAGCAGAGGGACAGGGCTTACCTACGAGCAGTACTTC. Its protein product is CASRGTGLTYEQYF.